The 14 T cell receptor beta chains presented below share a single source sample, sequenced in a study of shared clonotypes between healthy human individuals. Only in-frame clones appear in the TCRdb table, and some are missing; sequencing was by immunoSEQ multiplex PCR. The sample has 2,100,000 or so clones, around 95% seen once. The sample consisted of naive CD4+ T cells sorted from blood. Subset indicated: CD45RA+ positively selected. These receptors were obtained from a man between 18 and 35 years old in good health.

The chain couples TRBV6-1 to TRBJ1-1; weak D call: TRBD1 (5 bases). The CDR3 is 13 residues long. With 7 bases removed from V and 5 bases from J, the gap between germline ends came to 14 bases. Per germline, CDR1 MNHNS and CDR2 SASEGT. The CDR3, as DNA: TGTGCCAGCACCATTATCAGGGAAACTGAAGCTTTCTTT. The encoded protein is CASTIIRETEAFF.

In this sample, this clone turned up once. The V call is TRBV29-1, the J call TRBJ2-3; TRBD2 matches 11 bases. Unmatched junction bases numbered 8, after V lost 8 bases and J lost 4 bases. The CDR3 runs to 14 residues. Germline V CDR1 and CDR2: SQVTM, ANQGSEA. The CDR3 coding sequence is TGCAGCCCTACACTAGCGGGAGAGTCAGATACGCAGTATTTT. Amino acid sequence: CSPTLAGESDTQYF.

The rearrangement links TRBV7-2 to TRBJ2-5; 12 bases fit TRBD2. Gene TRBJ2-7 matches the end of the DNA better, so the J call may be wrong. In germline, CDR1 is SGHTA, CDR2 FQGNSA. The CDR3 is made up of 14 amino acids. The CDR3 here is CASSPTSGSYEQYF. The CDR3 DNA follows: TGTGCCAGCAGCCCGACTAGCGGGAGCTACGAGCAGTACTTC.

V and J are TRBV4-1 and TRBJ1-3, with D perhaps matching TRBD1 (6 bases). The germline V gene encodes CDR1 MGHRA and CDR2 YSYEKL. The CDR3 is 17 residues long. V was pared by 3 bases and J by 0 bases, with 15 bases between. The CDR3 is CASSQDRGQTSGNTIYF. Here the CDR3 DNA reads TGCGCCAGCAGCCAGGATCGCGGACAGACCTCTGGAAACACCATATATTTT.

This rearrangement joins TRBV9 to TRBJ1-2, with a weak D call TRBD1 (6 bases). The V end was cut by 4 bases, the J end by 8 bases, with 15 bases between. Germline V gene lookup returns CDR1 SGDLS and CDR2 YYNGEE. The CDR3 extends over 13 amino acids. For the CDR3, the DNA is TGTGCCAGCAGCCCCCGGGGGGGCGGCGGCTACACCTTC. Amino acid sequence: CASSPRGGGGYTF.

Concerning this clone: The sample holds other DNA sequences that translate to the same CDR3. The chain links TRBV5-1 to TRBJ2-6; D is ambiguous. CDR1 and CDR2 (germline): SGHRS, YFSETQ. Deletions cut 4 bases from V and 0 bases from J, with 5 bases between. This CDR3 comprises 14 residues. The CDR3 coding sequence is TGCGCCAGCAGCGGGTCCTCTGGGGCCAACGTCCTGACTTTC. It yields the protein CASSGSSGANVLTF. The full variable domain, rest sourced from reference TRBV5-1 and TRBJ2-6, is KAGVTQTPRYLIKTRGQQVTLSCSPISGHRSVSWYQQTPGQGLQFLFEYFSETQRNKGNFPGRFSGRQFSNSRSEMNVSTLELGDSALYLCASSGSSGANVLTFGAGSRLTVL.

Here the CDR3 reads CASSIQGVDSNQPQHF. CDR3 nucleotide sequence: TGTGCCAGTAGTATCCAGGGGGTCGATAGCAATCAGCCCCAGCATTTT. The V call is TRBV19, the J call TRBJ1-5, with 7 bases matching TRBD1. This CDR3 contains 16 residues. Unmatched junction bases numbered 5, after V lost 3 bases and J lost 0 bases. Germline V gives CDR1 LNHDA, CDR2 SQIVND (reference sequence).

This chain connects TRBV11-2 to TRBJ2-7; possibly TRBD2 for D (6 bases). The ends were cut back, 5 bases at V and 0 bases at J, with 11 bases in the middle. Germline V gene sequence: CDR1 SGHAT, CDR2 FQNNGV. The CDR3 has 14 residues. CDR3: CASSPAGSSYEQYF. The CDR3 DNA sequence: TGTGCCAGCAGCCCCGCGGGGAGCTCCTACGAGCAGTACTTC.

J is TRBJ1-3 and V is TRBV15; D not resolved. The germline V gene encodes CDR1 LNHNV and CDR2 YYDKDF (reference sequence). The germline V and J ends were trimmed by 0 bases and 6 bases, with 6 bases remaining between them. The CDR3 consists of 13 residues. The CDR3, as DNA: TGTGCCACCAGCAGAGACCCCAAAAACACCATATATTTT. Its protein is CATSRDPKNTIYF.

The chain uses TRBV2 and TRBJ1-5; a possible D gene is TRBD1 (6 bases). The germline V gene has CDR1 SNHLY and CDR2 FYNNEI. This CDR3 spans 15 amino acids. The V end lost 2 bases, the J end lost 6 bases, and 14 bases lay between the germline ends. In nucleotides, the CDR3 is TGTGCCAGCAGTGAATTGGTGGCAGGGGCTCAGCCCCAGCATTTT. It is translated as CASSELVAGAQPQHF.

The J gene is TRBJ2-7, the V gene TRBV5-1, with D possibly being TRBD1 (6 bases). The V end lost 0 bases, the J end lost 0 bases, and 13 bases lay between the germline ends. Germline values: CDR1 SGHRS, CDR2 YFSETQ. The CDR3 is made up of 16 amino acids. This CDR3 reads CASSLVQGLSSYEQYF. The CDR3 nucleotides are TGCGCCAGCAGCTTGGTACAGGGCCTTAGCTCCTACGAGCAGTACTTC.

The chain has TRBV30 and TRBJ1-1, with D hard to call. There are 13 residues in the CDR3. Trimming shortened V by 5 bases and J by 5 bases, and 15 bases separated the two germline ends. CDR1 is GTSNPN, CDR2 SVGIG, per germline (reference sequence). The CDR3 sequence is CAWLFRVGTEAFF. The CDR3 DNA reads TGTGCCTGGTTATTCCGGGTGGGGACTGAAGCTTTCTTT.

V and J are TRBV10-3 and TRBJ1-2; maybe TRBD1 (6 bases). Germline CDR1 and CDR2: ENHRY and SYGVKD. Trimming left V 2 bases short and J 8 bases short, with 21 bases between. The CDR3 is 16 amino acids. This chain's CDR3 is CAISETTSTGNRGYTF. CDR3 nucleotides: TGTGCCATCAGTGAGACTACATCTACAGGGAATCGCGGCTACACCTTC.

The CDR3 coding sequence is TGCAGCGTTGCCACCCCCACTAATGAAAAACTGTTTTTT. It is translated as CSVATPTNEKLFF. The V call is TRBV29-1, the J call TRBJ1-4; D not certain. The CDR3 contains 13 residues. Trimming removed 4 bases from V and 2 bases from J, with 8 bases in between. Germline CDR1 SQVTM, CDR2 ANQGSEA.